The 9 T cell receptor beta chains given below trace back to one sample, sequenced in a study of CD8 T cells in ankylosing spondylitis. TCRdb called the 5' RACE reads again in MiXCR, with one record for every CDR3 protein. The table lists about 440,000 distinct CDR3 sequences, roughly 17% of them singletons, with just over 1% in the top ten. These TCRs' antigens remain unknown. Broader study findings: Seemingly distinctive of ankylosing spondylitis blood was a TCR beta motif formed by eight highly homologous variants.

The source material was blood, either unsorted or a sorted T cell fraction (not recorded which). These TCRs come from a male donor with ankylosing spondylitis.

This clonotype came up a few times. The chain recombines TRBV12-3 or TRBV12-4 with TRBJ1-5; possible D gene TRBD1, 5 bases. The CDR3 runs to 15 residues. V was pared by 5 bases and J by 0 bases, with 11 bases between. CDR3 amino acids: CASSPGDVSNQPQHF. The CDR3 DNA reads TGTGCCAGCAGTCCCGGGGACGTTAGCAATCAGCCCCAGCATTTT.

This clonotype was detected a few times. CDR3 amino acids: CSATPPRAGYTF. CDR3 in DNA: TGCAGTGCTACCCCCCCCAGGGCTGGCTACACCTTC. V gene TRBV20-1 combines with J gene TRBJ1-2; tentatively, D is TRBD1 (5 bases). V was shortened by 4 bases and J by 7 bases, with 13 bases between the two germline ends. This CDR3 is built from 12 residues. Germline V gives CDR1 DFQATT, CDR2 SNEGSKA (reference sequence).

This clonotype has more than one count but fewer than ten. The CDR3 DNA sequence: TGTGCCAGCAGGCGAGGGACAGAGAACACTGAAGCTTTCTTT. Protein sequence: CASRRGTENTEAFF. The chain has TRBV12-3 or TRBV12-4 and TRBJ1-1; 7 bases fit TRBD1. The CDR3 contains 14 residues. V was pared by 6 bases and J by 1 base, with 5 bases of the junction left unmatched.

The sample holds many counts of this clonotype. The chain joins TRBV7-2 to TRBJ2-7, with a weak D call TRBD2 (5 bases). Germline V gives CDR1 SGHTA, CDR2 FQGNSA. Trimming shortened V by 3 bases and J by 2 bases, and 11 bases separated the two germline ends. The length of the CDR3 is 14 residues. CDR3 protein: CASSLAGPTYEQYF. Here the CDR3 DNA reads TGTGCCAGCAGCTTGGCGGGTCCTACCTACGAGCAGTACTTC.

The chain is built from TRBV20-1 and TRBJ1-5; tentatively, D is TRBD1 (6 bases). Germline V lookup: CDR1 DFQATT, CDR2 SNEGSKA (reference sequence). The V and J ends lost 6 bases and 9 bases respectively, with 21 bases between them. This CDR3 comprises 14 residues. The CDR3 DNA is TGCAGTGCCCCTACAGGGACACAGGGCGCGCCCCAGCATTTT. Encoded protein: CSAPTGTQGAPQHF.

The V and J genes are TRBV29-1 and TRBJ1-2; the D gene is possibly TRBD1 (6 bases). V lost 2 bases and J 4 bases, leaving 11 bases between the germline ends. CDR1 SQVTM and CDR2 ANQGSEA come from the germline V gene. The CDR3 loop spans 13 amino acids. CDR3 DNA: TGCAGCGTTGAAAGGGGGAGCCTCTATGGCTACACCTTC. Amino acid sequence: CSVERGSLYGYTF. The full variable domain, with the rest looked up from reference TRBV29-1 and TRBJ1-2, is SAVISQKPSRDICQRGTSLTIQCQVDSQVTMMFWYRQQPGQSLTLIATANQGSEATYESGFVIDKFPISRPNLTFSTLTVSNMSPEDSSIYLCSVERGSLYGYTFGSGTRLTVV.

The CDR3 protein is CASSLLTGGSGTEAFF. The CDR3 DNA follows: TGTGCCAGCAGTTTATTGACAGGGGGTAGCGGCACTGAAGCTTTCTTT. The chain employs TRBV28 and TRBJ1-1; TRBD1 matches at 9 bases. Germline loops: CDR1 MDHEN, CDR2 SYDVKM. The CDR3 length is 16 residues. The V and J ends lost 1 base and 4 bases, in that order; junction bases with no gene match: 7.

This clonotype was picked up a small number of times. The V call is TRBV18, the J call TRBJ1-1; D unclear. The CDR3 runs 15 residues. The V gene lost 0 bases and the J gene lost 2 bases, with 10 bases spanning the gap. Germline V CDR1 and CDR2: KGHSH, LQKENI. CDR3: CASSPPAQKNTEAFF. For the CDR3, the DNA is TGTGCCAGCTCACCACCGGCCCAGAAAAACACTGAAGCTTTCTTT.

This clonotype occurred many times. In DNA form, the CDR3 reads TGTGCCAGCTCACGAGGGACCACAAACACCGGGGAGCTGTTTTTT. Translated: CASSRGTTNTGELFF. The chain recombines TRBV18 with TRBJ2-2; D possibly uses TRBD1 or TRBD2 (5 bases each). CDR1 is KGHSH and CDR2 is LQKENI in the germline V gene. V gave up 4 bases and J gave up 2 bases, with 11 bases separating them. This CDR3 is built from 15 residues.